This T cell receptor beta chain appears in the sequencing data of a study of blood T cell repertoires in COVID-19. Trimming removed 0 bases at V and 8 bases at J, with 7 bases between. The CDR3 is 13 amino acids. Germline CDR1 KGHSH, CDR2 LQKENI. Sequencing was performed with immunoSEQ multiplex PCR; in TCRdb, only in-frame clones are kept and a portion is missing. The table records about 260,000 clones, about nine tenths of them present only once. This receptor was taken from a woman in her forties who had recovered from COVID-19. This chain connects TRBV18 to TRBJ2-2; D remains unclear. Sequenced material: peripheral blood. DNA for the CDR3: TGTGCCAGCTCACCACCCGGTCGGGGGGAGCTGTTTTTT. It codes for CASSPPGRGELFF.